The 8 T cell receptor beta chains given below trace back to one sample, sequenced in a study of T cells in Graves' hyperthyroidism and ophthalmopathy. RNA transcripts provided the source from which TCR beta CDR3 regions were amplified. The study used the HTBI primer set for a first-round RT-PCR of the TCR CDR3. MiXCR, applied by TCRdb to the multiplex PCR reads, yields one record per CDR3 protein. The top ten hold about 16% of the sample, which has 300,000 to 350,000 distinct CDR3 sequences, roughly 18% seen once. The sequencing sample was made of blood. These receptor sequences come from a middle-aged woman with Graves' ophthalmopathy.

This clonotype was counted a few times. This chain links TRBV6-1 with TRBJ2-7; D is unresolved. Trimming stripped 6 bases from V and 6 bases from J, with 12 bases between. The CDR3 runs to 12 residues. CDR1 is MNHNS, CDR2 SASEGT, per germline. The CDR3, as DNA: TGTGCCAGCAGCCCCCGTGGGTTCGAGCAGTACTTC. It yields the protein CASSPRGFEQYF.

This clonotype has ten or more counts. V usage is TRBV7-8 and J usage is TRBJ2-7; a weak D match, TRBD1 (6 bases). The CDR3 runs 15 residues. The germline V gene encodes CDR1 SGHVS and CDR2 FQNEAQ. Trimming pared 1 base from V and 0 bases from J, leaving 10 bases between. The CDR3 bases are TGTGCCAGCAGCTTAGGACAGGCCAGCTCCTACGAGCAGTACTTC. Translated: CASSLGQASSYEQYF.

This clonotype was detected many times. The rearrangement uses TRBV4-3 and TRBJ1-3; 7 positions agree with TRBD1. There are 13 residues in the CDR3. The junction had 1 base not matched to a gene; V was cut back by 4 bases and J by 4 bases. Germline lookup yields CDR1 LGHNA and CDR2 YSLEER. The CDR3 coding sequence is TGCGCCAGCAGCCGGACAGGAGGAAACACCATATATTTT. It specifies CASSRTGGNTIYF.

In the case of this clonotype: It is unclear where the CDR3 begins or ends on the DNA, so no DNA is shown, and the CDR3 is as TCRdb lists it. This chain uses TRBV28 with TRBJ2-7; TRBD1, the table's D call, lacks a check against the DNA. The CDR3 length equals 18 residues, ends included. CDR1 MDHEN and CDR2 SYDVKM come from the germline V gene. This CDR3 reads CASSFYICSTQGAYEQYF.

Ten or more counts support this clonotype. The CDR3: CASSMSGPSGEQYF. CDR3 sequence (DNA): TGTGCCAGCAGTATGAGTGGTCCTTCGGGCGAGCAGTACTTC. This sequence joins TRBV2 and TRBJ2-7; D is unresolved. This CDR3 spans 14 amino acids. V lost 5 bases and J lost 6, with 17 bases in between. Germline values: CDR1 SNHLY, CDR2 FYNNEI. Full variable domain (outside the CDR3, taken from reference TRBV2 and TRBJ2-7): EPEVTQTPSHQVTQMGQEVILRCVPISNHLYFYWYRQILGQKVEFLVSFYNNEISEKSEIFDDQFSVERPDGSNFTLKIRSTKLEDSAMYFCASSMSGPSGEQYFGPGTRLTVT.

V and J are TRBV12-3 or TRBV12-4 and TRBJ1-1, with D possibly TRBD1 on 5 matching bases. With 6 bases removed from V and 3 bases from J, the gap between germline ends came to 11 bases. This CDR3 is 13 amino acids long. Here the CDR3 DNA reads TGTGCCAGCAGCCTGACAGTGTACACTGAAGCTTTCTTT. It is translated as CASSLTVYTEAFF.

This clonotype was picked up a small number of times. Since a much larger clone is just one base distant, this may be a read error. This rearrangement joins TRBV6-1 to TRBJ1-1; D uncertain. The ends were cut back, 5 bases at V and 7 bases at J, with 14 bases in the middle. Per germline, CDR1 MNHNS and CDR2 SASEGT. This CDR3 has 13 residues. For the CDR3, the DNA is TGTGCCAGCAGTCAGATGGTCGAACTTGAAGCTTTCTTT. Residues: CASSQMVELEAFF.

This clonotype was recorded many times. The rearrangement joins TRBV19 to TRBJ2-4; D is undetermined. The CDR3 runs to 16 residues. Trimming removed 3 bases at V and 2 bases at J, with 14 bases between. Germline values: CDR1 LNHDA, CDR2 SQIVND (reference sequence). CDR3: CASSISVAYPKNIQYF. The CDR3 DNA reads TGTGCCAGTAGTATCTCGGTGGCTTATCCCAAAAACATTCAGTACTTC.